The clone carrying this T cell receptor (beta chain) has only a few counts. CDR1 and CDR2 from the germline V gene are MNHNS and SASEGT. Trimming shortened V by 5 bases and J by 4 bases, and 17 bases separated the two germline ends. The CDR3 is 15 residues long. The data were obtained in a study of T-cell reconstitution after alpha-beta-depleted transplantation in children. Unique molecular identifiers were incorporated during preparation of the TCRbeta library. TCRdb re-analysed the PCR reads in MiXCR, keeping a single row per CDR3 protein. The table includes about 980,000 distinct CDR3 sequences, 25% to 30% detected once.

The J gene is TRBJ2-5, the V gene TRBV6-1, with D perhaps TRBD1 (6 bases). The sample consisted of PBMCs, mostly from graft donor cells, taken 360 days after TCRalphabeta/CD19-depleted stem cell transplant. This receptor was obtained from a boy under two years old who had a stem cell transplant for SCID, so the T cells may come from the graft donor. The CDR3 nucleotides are TGTGCCAGCAGTCAGCTAACAGGGCAGGTAGAGACCCAGTACTTC. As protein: CASSQLTGQVETQYF.